The present entry profiles one TCR beta chain with its context. Its antigen is as yet unknown. TCRdb's table, derived via immunoSEQ multiplex PCR, lists solely in-frame clones and lacks some. The sample lists tens of thousands of clones; 84% were seen once. This sample is drawn from a study of OX40 agonist ivuxolimab in advanced cancers. General study points: Compared with CD4+, CD8+ T cells on average had more expanded clones.

In germline, CDR1 is SQVTM, CDR2 ANQGSEA. Trimming removed 4 bases from V and 2 bases from J; junction bases left unmatched: 3. The CDR3 totals 13 residues. This chain joins TRBV29-1 and TRBJ2-7; TRBD2 matches 9 bases. The source material was CD4+ or CD8+ T cells sorted from blood, sampled in a trial of the OX40 agonist ivuxolimab. The receptor was derived from an adult with an advanced solid tumor such as melanoma, head and neck, liver or kidney cancer. The chain's CDR3 is CSVVLAGPYEQYF. The CDR3 DNA sequence: TGCAGCGTTGTACTAGCGGGCCCCTACGAGCAGTACTTC.